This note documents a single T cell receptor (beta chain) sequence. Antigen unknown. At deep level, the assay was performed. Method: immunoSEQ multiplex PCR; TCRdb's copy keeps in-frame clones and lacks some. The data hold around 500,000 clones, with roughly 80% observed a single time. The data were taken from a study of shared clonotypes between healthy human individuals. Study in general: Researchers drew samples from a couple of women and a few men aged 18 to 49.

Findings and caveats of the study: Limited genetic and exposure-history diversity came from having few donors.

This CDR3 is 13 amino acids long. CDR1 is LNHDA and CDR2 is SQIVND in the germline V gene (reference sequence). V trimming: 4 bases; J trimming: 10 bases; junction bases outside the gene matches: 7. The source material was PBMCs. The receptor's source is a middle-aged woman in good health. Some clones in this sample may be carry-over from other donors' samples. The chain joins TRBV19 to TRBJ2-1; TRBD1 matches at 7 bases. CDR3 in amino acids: CASSTITGQEQFF. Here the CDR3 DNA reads TGTGCCAGTAGTACTATCACGGGACAGGAGCAGTTCTTC.